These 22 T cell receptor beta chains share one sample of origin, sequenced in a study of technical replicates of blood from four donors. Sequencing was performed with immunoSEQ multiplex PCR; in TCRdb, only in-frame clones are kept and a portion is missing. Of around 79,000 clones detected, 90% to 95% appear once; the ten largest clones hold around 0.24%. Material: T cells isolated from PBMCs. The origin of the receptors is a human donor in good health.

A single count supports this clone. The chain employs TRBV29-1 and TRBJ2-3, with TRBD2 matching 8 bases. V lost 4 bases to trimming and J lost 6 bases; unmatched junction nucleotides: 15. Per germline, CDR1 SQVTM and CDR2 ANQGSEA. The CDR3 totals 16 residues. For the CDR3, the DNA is TGCAGCGTTGCCCCCCCCCGACGACTAGCGTCTGATACGCAGTATTTT. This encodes CSVAPPRRLASDTQYF.

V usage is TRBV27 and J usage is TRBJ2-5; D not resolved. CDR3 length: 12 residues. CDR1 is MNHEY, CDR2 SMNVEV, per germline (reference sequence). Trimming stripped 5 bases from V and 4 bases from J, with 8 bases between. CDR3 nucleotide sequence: TGTGCCAGCAGTCTACGATTAGAGACCCAGTACTTC. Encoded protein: CASSLRLETQYF.

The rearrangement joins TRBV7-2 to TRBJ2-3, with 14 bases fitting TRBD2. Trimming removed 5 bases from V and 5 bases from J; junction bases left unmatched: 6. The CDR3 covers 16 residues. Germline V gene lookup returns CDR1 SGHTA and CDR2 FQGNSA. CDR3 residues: CASSAGLAGAIDTQYF. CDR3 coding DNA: TGTGCCAGCAGCGCGGGACTAGCGGGAGCTATAGATACGCAGTATTTT.

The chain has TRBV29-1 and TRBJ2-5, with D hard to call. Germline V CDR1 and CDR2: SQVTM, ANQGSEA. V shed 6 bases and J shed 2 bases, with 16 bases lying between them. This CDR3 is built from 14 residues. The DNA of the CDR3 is TGCAGCGTGACCGTACTTGGGCCACAAGAGACCCAGTACTTC. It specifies CSVTVLGPQETQYF.

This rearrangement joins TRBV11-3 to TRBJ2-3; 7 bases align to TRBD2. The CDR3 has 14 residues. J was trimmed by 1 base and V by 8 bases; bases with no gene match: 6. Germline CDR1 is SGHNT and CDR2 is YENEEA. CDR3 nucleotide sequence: TGTGCCAGCGGGCGCGGGGGAGGCACAGATACGCAGTATTTT. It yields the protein CASGRGGGTDTQYF.

The CDR3 is CASSLHRGGYEQYF. The CDR3 nucleotides read TGTGCCAGCAGTTTACATCGGGGTGGCTACGAGCAGTACTTC. V gene TRBV27 combines with J gene TRBJ2-7, with D possibly being TRBD2 (5 bases). The CDR3 has 14 residues. Per the germline V gene, CDR1 is MNHEY and CDR2 is SMNVEV (reference sequence). Between the trimmed V and J ends, which lost 2 bases and 3 bases, there was a span of 11 bases.

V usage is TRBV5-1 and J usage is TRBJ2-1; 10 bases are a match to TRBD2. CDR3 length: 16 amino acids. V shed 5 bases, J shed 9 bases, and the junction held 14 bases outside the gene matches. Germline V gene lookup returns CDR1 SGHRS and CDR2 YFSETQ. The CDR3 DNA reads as TGCGCCAGCAGAGGCTCACTAGCGGGATCAATCGGTGAGCAGTTCTTC. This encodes CASRGSLAGSIGEQFF. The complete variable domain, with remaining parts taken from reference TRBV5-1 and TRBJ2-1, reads KAGVTQTPRYLIKTRGQQVTLSCSPISGHRSVSWYQQTPGQGLQFLFEYFSETQRNKGNFPGRFSGRQFSNSRSEMNVSTLELGDSALYLCASRGSLAGSIGEQFFGPGTRLTVL.

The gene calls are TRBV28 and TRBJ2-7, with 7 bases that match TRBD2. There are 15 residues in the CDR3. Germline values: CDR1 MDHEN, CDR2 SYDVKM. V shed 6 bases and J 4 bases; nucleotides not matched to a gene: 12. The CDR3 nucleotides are TGTGCCAGCAGAGTCTTCGCGGGAGAAGGGTACGAGCAGTACTTC. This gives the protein CASRVFAGEGYEQYF.

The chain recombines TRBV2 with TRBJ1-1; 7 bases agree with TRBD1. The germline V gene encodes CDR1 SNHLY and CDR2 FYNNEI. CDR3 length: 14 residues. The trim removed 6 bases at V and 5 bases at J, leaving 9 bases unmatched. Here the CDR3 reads CASSATGRGTEAFF. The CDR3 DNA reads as TGTGCCAGCAGCGCGACTGGCAGGGGGACTGAAGCTTTCTTT.

CDR3 protein: CASSEYGGSTDTQYF. Here the CDR3 DNA reads TGTGCCAGCAGTGAATATGGCGGGAGCACAGATACGCAGTATTTT. This chain joins TRBV25-1 and TRBJ2-3, with a weak D call TRBD2 (5 bases). The CDR3 loop spans 15 amino acids. Trimming left V 0 bases short and J 0 bases short, with 7 bases between. Per the germline V gene, CDR1 is MGHDK and CDR2 is SYGVNS.

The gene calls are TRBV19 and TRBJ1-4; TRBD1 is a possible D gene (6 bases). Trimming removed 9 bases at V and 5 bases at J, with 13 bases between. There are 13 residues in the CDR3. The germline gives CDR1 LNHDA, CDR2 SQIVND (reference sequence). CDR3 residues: CASADRPNEKLFF. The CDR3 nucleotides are TGTGCCAGCGCAGACAGGCCGAATGAAAAACTGTTTTTT. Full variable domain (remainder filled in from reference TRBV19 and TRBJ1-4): DGGITQSPKYLFRKEGQNVTLSCEQNLNHDAMYWYRQDPGQGLRLIYYSQIVNDFQKGDIAEGYSVSREKKESFPLTVTSAQKNPTAFYLCASADRPNEKLFFGSGTQLSVL.

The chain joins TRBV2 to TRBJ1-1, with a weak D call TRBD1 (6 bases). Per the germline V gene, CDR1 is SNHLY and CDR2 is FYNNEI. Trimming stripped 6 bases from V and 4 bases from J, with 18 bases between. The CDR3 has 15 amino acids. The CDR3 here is CASSSKDRLGTEAFF. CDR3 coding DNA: TGTGCCAGCAGCTCTAAAGACAGGTTGGGCACTGAAGCTTTCTTT. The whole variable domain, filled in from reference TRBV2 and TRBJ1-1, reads EPEVTQTPSHQVTQMGQEVILRCVPISNHLYFYWYRQILGQKVEFLVSFYNNEISEKSEIFDDQFSVERPDGSNFTLKIRSTKLEDSAMYFCASSSKDRLGTEAFFGQGTRLTVV.

CDR3 coding DNA: TGTGCCAGCAGTGATCGGGGGGCCTACGAGCAGTACTTC. It yields the protein CASSDRGAYEQYF. The V call is TRBV2, the J call TRBJ2-7; 7 bases are shared with TRBD2. J lost 2 bases, V lost 3 bases, and 1 base had no gene match. Per the germline V gene, CDR1 is SNHLY and CDR2 is FYNNEI. The CDR3 length is 13 residues.

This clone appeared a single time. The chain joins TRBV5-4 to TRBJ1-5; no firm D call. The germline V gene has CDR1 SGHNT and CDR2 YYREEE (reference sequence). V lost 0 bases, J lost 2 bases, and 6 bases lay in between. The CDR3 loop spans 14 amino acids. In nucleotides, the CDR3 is TGTGCCAGCAGCTTGGACCGGGGCAATCAGCCCCAGCATTTT. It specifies CASSLDRGNQPQHF.

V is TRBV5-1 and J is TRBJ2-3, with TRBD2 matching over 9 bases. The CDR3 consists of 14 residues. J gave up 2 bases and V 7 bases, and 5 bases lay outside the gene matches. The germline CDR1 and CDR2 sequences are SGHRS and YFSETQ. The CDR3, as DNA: TGCGCCAGCTACGCGGGGGGGTCCACAGATACGCAGTATTTT. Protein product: CASYAGGSTDTQYF.

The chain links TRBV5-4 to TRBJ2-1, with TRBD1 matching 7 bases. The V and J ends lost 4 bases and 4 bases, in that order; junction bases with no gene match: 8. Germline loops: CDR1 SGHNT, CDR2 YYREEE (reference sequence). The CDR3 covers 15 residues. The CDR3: CASSRQGLGYNEQFF. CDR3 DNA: TGTGCCAGCAGCCGACAGGGTTTAGGGTACAATGAGCAGTTCTTC.

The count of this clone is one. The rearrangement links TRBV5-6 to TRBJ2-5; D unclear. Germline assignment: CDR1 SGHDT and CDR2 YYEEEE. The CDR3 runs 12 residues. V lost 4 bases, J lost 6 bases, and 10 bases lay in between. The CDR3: CASSESSQTQYF. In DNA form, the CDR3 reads TGTGCCAGCAGCGAATCCAGTCAGACCCAGTACTTC. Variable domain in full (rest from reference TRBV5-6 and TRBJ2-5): DAGVTQSPTHLIKTRGQQVTLRCSPKSGHDTVSWYQQALGQGPQFIFQYYEEEERQRGNFPDRFSGHQFPNYSSELNVNALLLGDSALYLCASSESSQTQYFGPGTRLLVL.

The CDR3 protein is CASSLEGLAGLTDTQYF. The CDR3 DNA reads as TGTGCCAGCAGCTTAGAAGGACTAGCGGGGCTCACAGATACGCAGTATTTT. The chain joins TRBV11-1 to TRBJ2-3; 12 bases are a match to TRBD2. Germline V lookup: CDR1 SGHAT, CDR2 FQDESV (reference sequence). J lost 2 bases, V lost 1 base, and 4 bases had no gene match. This CDR3 spans 17 amino acids.

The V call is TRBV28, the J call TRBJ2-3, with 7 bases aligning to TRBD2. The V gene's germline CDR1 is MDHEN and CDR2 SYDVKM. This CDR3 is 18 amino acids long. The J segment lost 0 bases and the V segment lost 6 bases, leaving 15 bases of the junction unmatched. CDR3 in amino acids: CASSDAALSGTSTDTQYF. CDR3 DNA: TGTGCCAGCAGCGACGCAGCGCTAAGCGGGACCAGCACAGATACGCAGTATTTT.

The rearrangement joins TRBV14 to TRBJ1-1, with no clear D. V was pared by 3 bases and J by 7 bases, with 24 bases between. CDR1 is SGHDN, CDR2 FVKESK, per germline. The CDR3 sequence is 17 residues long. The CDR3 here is CASSQAREGIRHREAFF. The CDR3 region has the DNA TGTGCCAGCAGCCAGGCCCGGGAAGGTATACGACACCGTGAAGCTTTCTTT.

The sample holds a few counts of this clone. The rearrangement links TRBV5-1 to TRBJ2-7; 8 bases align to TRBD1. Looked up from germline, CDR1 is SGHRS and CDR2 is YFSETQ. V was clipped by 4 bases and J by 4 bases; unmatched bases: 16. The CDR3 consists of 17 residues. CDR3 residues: CASSLSSDRGHPYEQYF. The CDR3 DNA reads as TGCGCCAGCAGCCTTTCGTCAGACAGGGGTCACCCTTACGAGCAGTACTTC. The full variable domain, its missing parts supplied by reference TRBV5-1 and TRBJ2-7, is KAGVTQTPRYLIKTRGQQVTLSCSPISGHRSVSWYQQTPGQGLQFLFEYFSETQRNKGNFPGRFSGRQFSNSRSEMNVSTLELGDSALYLCASSLSSDRGHPYEQYFGPGTRLTVT.

CDR3 protein: CASSEKAGKILAKNIQYF. CDR3 DNA: TGTGCCAGCAGTGAAAAGGCGGGGAAAATTTTAGCCAAAAACATTCAGTACTTC. The chain couples TRBV2 to TRBJ2-4, with D possibly TRBD2 on 6 matching bases. The CDR3 has 18 amino acids. Trimming took 2 bases from V and 0 from J, leaving 17 bases between them. CDR1 SNHLY and CDR2 FYNNEI come from the germline V gene.